Below, 18 T cell receptor delta chains from the same sample are listed, as sequenced in a study of delta chains in infants with herpesvirus infections. TCR cDNA was made from PBMC RNA with gamma- and delta-chain-specific primers. TCRdb re-identified clones in the RT-PCR reads via CATT. The data show some 880 delta-chain clones, about a third seen once. Sequences were derived from peripheral blood, sampled at time point 2 of longitudinal follow-up. The receptors shown here come from a human donor who was a Ugandan infant, either HIV-exposed or HIV-unexposed (not recorded which).

This clone was found once. The chain is built from TRDV1 and TRDJ2, with 10 bases that match TRDD3. This CDR3 is built from 16 residues. The V gene's germline CDR1 is TSWWSYY and CDR2 QGS. V lost 0 bases to trimming and J lost 9 bases; unmatched junction nucleotides: 7. CDR3 DNA sequence: TGTGCTCTTGGGGAACTGGGGGATACGAAAATAACACAACTCTTCTTT. This gives the protein CALGELGDTKITQLFF.

This clone is classed as large. The V and J genes are TRAV38-2/DV8 and TRDJ1, with D perhaps TRDD3 (10 bases). The ends were cut back, 9 bases at V and 0 bases at J, with 27 bases in the middle. The CDR3 sequence is 18 residues long. Germline-derived CDR1 and CDR2 are TSESDYY and QEAYKQQN. CDR3 bases: TGTGCTTGGAGCCTTCCTACTACTGGGGGATTGAACACCGATAAACTCATCTTT. This gives the protein CAWSLPTTGGLNTDKLIF.

To note about this clone: A clone one base away is much larger, so this may be a read error. This sequence joins TRDV3 and TRDJ1, with TRDD3 identical over 10 bases. Per germline, CDR1 TVYSNPD and CDR2 GDNSRS (reference sequence). This CDR3 is built from 22 residues. V gave up 2 bases and J gave up 1 base; unmatched junction bases: 28. The CDR3 reads CAFDVRQIDQLRGGYGTDKLIF. CDR3 DNA: TGTGCCTTTGACGTACGTCAGATCGATCAACTGCGCGGGGGATACGGCACCGATAAACTCATCTTT.

The chain recombines TRDV1 with TRDJ1; D might be TRDD2 or TRDD3, each matching 5 bases. The V end lost 5 bases, the J end lost 2 bases, and 33 bases lay between the germline ends. Looked up from germline, CDR1 is TSWWSYY and CDR2 is QGS. CDR3 size: 21 residues. The CDR3 DNA is TGTGCTCTTGGGCCGTGGTGGGCTTCCCGCACGGTTCTGGGCCCGACCGATAAACTCATCTTT. It yields the protein CALGPWWASRTVLGPTDKLIF.

This clone was detected a few times. The rearrangement uses TRDV1 and TRDJ1, with D perhaps TRDD3 (5 bases). Deletions cut 1 base from V and 0 bases from J, with 21 bases between. From germline, CDR1 is TSWWSYY and CDR2 QGS. The CDR3 is 19 amino acids. Here the CDR3 reads CALGERGRGLTLYTDKLIF. The CDR3 nucleotides read TGTGCTCTTGGGGAACGGGGCAGGGGGCTCACCCTGTACACCGATAAACTCATCTTT.

Turning to this clone: It may be a read error: a sequence one base away is much more abundant. The CDR3 DNA sequence: TGTGCTCTTGGGGACTCCTCCCAAACTGGTGACACCGATAAACTCATCTTT. The encoded protein is CALGDSSQTGDTDKLIF. The V and J genes are TRDV1 and TRDJ1, with a possible D match to TRDD3 (5 bases). V lost 3 bases, J lost 0 bases, and 17 bases lay in between. The germline V gene has CDR1 TSWWSYY and CDR2 QGS. The CDR3 totals 17 residues.

Concerning this clone itself: With a much larger clone just one base away, this may be a read error. This chain links TRDV2 with TRDJ3; 11 nucleotides agree with TRDD3. V was clipped by 0 bases and J by 1 base; unmatched bases: 4. Germline V gene sequence: CDR1 GEAIGNYY, CDR2 EKD. This CDR3 region has 19 residues. The CDR3 region has the DNA TGTGCCTGTGACACCATACTGGGGGATAGATCCTGGGACACCCGACAGATGTTTTTC. Residues: CACDTILGDRSWDTRQMFF.

Details on this clone: A much larger clone is a single base away; this may be a read error. V and J are TRDV2 and TRDJ3, with 11 positions matching TRDD3. The CDR3 length is 19 residues. Germline lookup yields CDR1 GEAIGNYY and CDR2 EKD. The CDR3 spells CARDTILGDRTWDTRQMFF. The CDR3 nucleotides read TGTGCCCGTGACACCATACTGGGGGATAGAACCTGGGACACCCGACAGATGTTTTTC.

This clone came up once. It may be a read error: a sequence one base away is much more abundant. The chain employs TRDV2 and TRDJ3; D may be TRDD3 (6 bases). Germline V CDR1 and CDR2: GEAIGNYY, EKD. Trimming left V 1 base short and J 0 bases short, with 12 bases between. This CDR3 comprises 18 residues. CDR3 residues: CACDTGGHGSWDTRQMFF. CDR3 sequence (DNA): TGTGCCTGTGACACTGGGGGGCACGGCTCCTGGGACACCCGACAGATGTTTTTC.

V usage is TRDV2 and J usage is TRDJ3; TRDD3 matches 7 bases. V dropped 3 bases and J dropped 0; count of bases not matched to a gene: 7. This CDR3 has 18 amino acids. Germline-derived CDR1 and CDR2 are GEAIGNYY and EKD. CDR3 region: CACDPWGASSWDTRQMFF. The CDR3 bases are TGTGCCTGTGACCCCTGGGGGGCAAGCTCCTGGGACACCCGACAGATGTTTTTC.

This clone is judged large (0.1 to 1%). CDR3 nucleotide sequence: TGTGCAGCAAGCGCGCGGTCCGAGTCCGTACTGGGGGATGAGAGGGATTACACCGATAAACTCATCTTT. This codes for CAASARSESVLGDERDYTDKLIF. The V and J genes are TRAV29/DV5 and TRDJ1; 10 nucleotides agree with TRDD3. Trimming at V came to 0 bases and at J to 0 bases, leaving 26 bases not matched to a gene. The CDR3 extends over 23 amino acids. Germline values: CDR1 NSMFDY, CDR2 ISSIKDK. Supplemented by reference TRAV29/DV5 and TRDJ1, the full variable domain reads DQQVKQNSPSLSVQEGRISILNCDYTNSMFDYFLWYKKYPAEGPTFLISISSIKDKNEDGRFTVFLNKSAKHLSLHIVPSQPGDSAVYFCAASARSESVLGDERDYTDKLIFGKGTRVTVEP.

Sample share makes this clone large (0.1 to 1%). The V and J genes are TRDV1 and TRDJ1; 13 nucleotides agree with TRDD3. With V trimmed by 3 bases and J by 3 bases, 22 bases remained unmatched. The CDR3 loop spans 22 amino acids. Germline CDR1 reads TSWWSYY; CDR2 reads QGS. CDR3 amino acids: CALGELSFVFILGDTYADKLIF. CDR3 DNA sequence: TGTGCTCTTGGGGAGCTTTCCTTCGTCTTTATACTGGGGGATACGTACGCCGATAAACTCATCTTT.

This clone was counted a few times. The CDR3 DNA sequence: TGTGCCTGTGACACGGTGGGGGCAAGCTCCTGGGACACCCGACAGATGTTTTTC. It codes for CACDTVGASSWDTRQMFF. V usage is TRDV2 and J usage is TRDJ3; weak D call: TRDD3 (6 bases). Germline-derived CDR1 and CDR2 are GEAIGNYY and EKD. V lost 1 base to trimming and J lost 0 bases, with 12 bases between them. The CDR3 totals 18 residues.

This clone rates as large. The rearrangement joins TRDV1 to TRDJ1; 9 bases fit TRDD2. The CDR3 extends over 23 amino acids. The V gene's germline CDR1 is TSWWSYY and CDR2 QGS. V gave up 0 bases and J gave up 4 bases; unmatched junction bases: 27. The CDR3 reads CALGELPTFLRKPGGPQCDKLIF. CDR3 in DNA: TGTGCTCTTGGGGAACTCCCAACCTTCCTACGGAAACCTGGGGGCCCCCAGTGCGATAAACTCATCTTT.

This clone was counted between two and nine times. The chain uses TRDV2 and TRDJ3; no reliable D call. Germline V gene sequence: CDR1 GEAIGNYY, CDR2 EKD. This CDR3 comprises 22 residues. V lost 0 bases to trimming and J lost 0 bases, with 23 bases between them. CDR3 sequence (DNA): TGTGCCTGTGACACCCCACACGGGGTTAGGAGTGGTGGCTCCTGGGACACCCGACAGATGTTTTTC. Translated, it gives CACDTPHGVRSGGSWDTRQMFF.

This chain joins TRDV1 and TRDJ1, with 8 nucleotides matching TRDD3. The CDR3 loop spans 18 amino acids. V gave up 6 bases and J gave up 0 bases; unmatched junction bases: 15. Germline values: CDR1 TSWWSYY, CDR2 QGS. CDR3 in amino acids: CALGNGVLGVRYTDKLIF. For the CDR3, the DNA is TGTGCTCTTGGCAACGGAGTACTGGGGGTTCGGTACACCGATAAACTCATCTTT.

To note about this clone: A single base separates this from a much larger clone, so it may be a read error. This chain joins TRDV1 and TRDJ2; D is possibly TRDD3 (6 bases). The CDR3 is 18 amino acids. V lost 3 bases, J lost 8 bases, and 25 bases lay in between. Germline V gene data show CDR1 as TSWWSYY and CDR2 as QGS. The CDR3 protein is CALGDIRPIRMRRAQLFF. CDR3 nucleotide sequence: TGTGCTCTTGGGGACATACGCCCGATACGCATGAGGAGGGCACAACTCTTCTTT.

This clone is large (0.1 to 1%) in the sample. This chain uses TRDV2 with TRDJ3; TRDD3 aligns across 11 bases. CDR1 is GEAIGNYY and CDR2 is EKD in the germline V gene. Losses at the gene ends were 2 bases for V and 0 bases for J; bases not matched to a gene: 2. The CDR3 totals 18 residues. The CDR3 DNA sequence: TGTGCCTGTGACAATACTGGGGGATACTCCTGGGACACCCGACAGATGTTTTTC. Protein: CACDNTGGYSWDTRQMFF.